These 13 T cell receptor beta chains share one sample of origin, sequenced in a study of OX40 agonist ivuxolimab in advanced cancers. Libraries were prepared by immunoSEQ multiplex PCR; TCRdb keeps only in-frame clonotypes and omits some of them. The sample contains 90,000 to 100,000 clones, around 91% of which appear only once. The source material was CD4+ or CD8+ T cells sorted from blood, sampled in a trial of the OX40 agonist ivuxolimab. The receptors originated from an adult with an advanced solid tumor such as melanoma, head and neck, liver or kidney cancer.

The genes are TRBV2 and TRBJ1-5; 7 nucleotides match TRBD1. Germline CDR1 reads SNHLY; CDR2 reads FYNNEI. The trim removed 6 bases at V and 5 bases at J, leaving 10 bases unmatched. The CDR3 totals 15 residues. The CDR3 bases are TGTGCCAGCAGCGCGACAGGGTTTACCGATCAGCCCCAGCATTTT. It encodes CASSATGFTDQPQHF.

The chain has TRBV28 and TRBJ1-3; 8 bases are shared with TRBD1. V was pared by 2 bases and J by 4 bases, with 7 bases of the junction left unmatched. The CDR3 runs to 16 residues. The germline V gene encodes CDR1 MDHEN and CDR2 SYDVKM. The CDR3 sequence: CASSLVIGTGGNTIYF. The CDR3 bases are TGTGCCAGCAGTTTAGTAATCGGGACAGGCGGAAACACCATATATTTT.

The chain has TRBV9 and TRBJ1-4, with a weak D call TRBD1 (5 bases). V gave up 4 bases and J gave up 5 bases, with 9 bases separating them. CDR1 is SGDLS and CDR2 is YYNGEE in the germline V gene. The CDR3 runs 13 residues. This chain's CDR3 is CASSRDWNEKLFF. The CDR3 bases are TGTGCCAGCAGCCGGGACTGGAATGAAAAACTGTTTTTT.

There are a few counts of this clone. The V gene is TRBV7-3, the J gene TRBJ1-1; 11 bases are a match to TRBD1. Germline loops: CDR1 SGHTA, CDR2 FQGTGA. The CDR3 consists of 13 residues. The J segment lost 8 bases and the V segment lost 4 bases, leaving 3 bases of the junction unmatched. CDR3 region: CASSSRTGGEAFF. The CDR3 DNA is TGTGCCAGCAGCTCAAGGACAGGGGGCGAAGCTTTCTTT.

V usage is TRBV19 and J usage is TRBJ1-1; TRBD1 agrees at 7 bases. CDR3 length: 15 residues. V shed 3 bases, J shed 1 base, and the junction held 5 bases outside the gene matches. Germline lookup yields CDR1 LNHDA and CDR2 SQIVND (reference sequence). In nucleotides, the CDR3 is TGTGCCAGTAGTATCCCAGGGGGAGGGAACACTGAAGCTTTCTTT. It translates to CASSIPGGGNTEAFF.

The rearrangement joins TRBV27 to TRBJ1-5; D is ambiguous. The germline CDR1 and CDR2 sequences are MNHEY and SMNVEV (reference sequence). The CDR3 length is 16 residues. The V gene lost 6 bases and the J gene lost 2 bases, with 17 bases spanning the gap. This chain's CDR3 is CASRPISWGRNQPQHF. DNA for the CDR3: TGTGCCAGCAGACCGATCTCCTGGGGTCGCAATCAGCCCCAGCATTTT.

In this sample, this clone turned up a few times. The chain is built from TRBV5-4 and TRBJ1-5; 10 bases are shared with TRBD1. V trimming: 3 bases; J trimming: 5 bases; junction bases outside the gene matches: 5. This CDR3 region has 15 residues. The germline V gene encodes CDR1 SGHNT and CDR2 YYREEE (reference sequence). The CDR3 here is CASSSGQGRDQPQHF. Here the CDR3 DNA reads TGTGCCAGCAGCTCGGGACAGGGGAGGGATCAGCCCCAGCATTTT.

The V call is TRBV6-5, the J call TRBJ2-7, with 8 bases identical to TRBD2. The ends lost 1 base at V and 3 bases at J; junction bases unmatched: 5. CDR1 MNHEY and CDR2 SVGAGI come from the germline V gene. The CDR3 spans 15 residues. CDR3 DNA sequence: TGTGCCAGCAGTTACTTGGCGGGAGGAAACTACGAGCAGTACTTC. It is translated as CASSYLAGGNYEQYF.

V usage is TRBV5-4 and J usage is TRBJ1-1; tentatively, D is TRBD1 (5 bases). V shed 0 bases and J shed 1 base, with 7 bases lying between them. Germline loops: CDR1 SGHNT, CDR2 YYREEE (reference sequence). The CDR3 covers 14 residues. The CDR3, as DNA: TGTGCCAGCAGCTTGGGACAGAAGAACACTGAAGCTTTCTTT. This sequence encodes CASSLGQKNTEAFF.

The genes are TRBV27 and TRBJ1-5; TRBD1 agrees at 7 bases. CDR1 is MNHEY and CDR2 is SMNVEV in the germline V gene (reference sequence). The CDR3 sequence is 15 residues long. Trimming cost V 5 bases and J 6 bases; bases outside gene matches: 10. Here the CDR3 reads CASSQTGRGFQPQHF. The CDR3 nucleotides read TGTGCCAGCAGTCAGACCGGCAGGGGGTTTCAGCCCCAGCATTTT.

The V call is TRBV5-4, the J call TRBJ2-5; D may be TRBD2 (7 bases). The V gene's germline CDR1 is SGHNT and CDR2 YYREEE (reference sequence). This CDR3 spans 15 amino acids. V was shortened by 4 bases and J by 0 bases, with 13 bases between the two germline ends. The CDR3: CASSLGGPNQETQYF. CDR3 nucleotide sequence: TGTGCCAGCAGCCTCGGGGGGCCAAACCAAGAGACCCAGTACTTC.

This clone has only one observation. The chain has TRBV5-1 and TRBJ1-5, with 11 bases lining up with TRBD1. CDR1 is SGHRS, CDR2 YFSETQ, per germline. The CDR3 consists of 15 residues. With V trimmed by 0 bases and J by 5 bases, 1 base remained unmatched. The CDR3 loop is CASSLGTGGDQPQHF. CDR3 DNA: TGCGCCAGCAGCTTGGGGACAGGGGGCGATCAGCCCCAGCATTTT. The full variable domain, with the rest looked up from reference TRBV5-1 and TRBJ1-5, is KAGVTQTPRYLIKTRGQQVTLSCSPISGHRSVSWYQQTPGQGLQFLFEYFSETQRNKGNFPGRFSGRQFSNSRSEMNVSTLELGDSALYLCASSLGTGGDQPQHFGDGTRLSIL.

V and J are TRBV19 and TRBJ2-5, with a possible D match to TRBD1 (7 bases). V dropped 3 bases and J dropped 5 bases, with 16 bases sitting between them. Germline V CDR1 and CDR2: LNHDA, SQIVND (reference sequence). CDR3 length: 15 residues. This CDR3 reads CASSIRQGGGETQYF. The CDR3 bases are TGTGCCAGTAGTATTCGACAGGGAGGTGGTGAGACCCAGTACTTC.